This is a list of T cell receptor beta chains from one sample in a study of T cells in Graves' hyperthyroidism and ophthalmopathy. TCRdb passed the multiplex PCR reads through MiXCR, listing each CDR3 protein once. This sample has under 700,000 distinct CDR3 sequences; under 60% occur once, and the top ten carry nearly 8.5%. The sample was peripheral blood or thyroid tissue (not recorded which). These receptor sequences come from a woman aged 18-30 years with Graves' hyperthyroidism. Both conserved end residues are part of each CDR3. The D gene is left open where the match is weak. A row's size may be missing; if present it is once, few, many or a size class.

clone_size d_call j_call v_call cdr3_nt cdr3_aa
NA TRBD1 TRBJ2-5 TRBV29-1 TGCAGCGTAGGGACAGGGGGCAATCAAGAGACCCAGTACTTC CSVGTGGNQETQYF
few NA TRBJ2-7 TRBV7-2 TGTGCCAGCAGTCCTCCCTCGTGGGACTACGAGCAGTACTTC CASSPPSWDYEQYF
few NA TRBJ1-4 TRBV7-9 TGTGCCAGCAGCGAGCAGGGGCCTAATGAAAAACTGTTTTTT CASSEQGPNEKLFF
NA NA TRBJ2-7 TRBV7-9 TGTGCCAGTGCGGGTCAACGGAGAGAGCAGTACTTC CASAGQRREQYF
NA NA TRBJ1-1 TRBV5-4 TGTGCCAGCAGACAAGGGGTCCTCACTGAAGCTTTCTTT CASRQGVLTEAFF
NA NA TRBJ1-4 TRBV9 TGTGCCAGCAGCGTACTCGGACAGTCAACTAATGAAAAACTGTTTTTT CASSVLGQSTNEKLFF
NA TRBD1 TRBJ1-2 TRBV29-1 TGCAGCGTTGAGACAGGGGGCGTTGGCTACACCTTC CSVETGGVGYTF
NA NA TRBJ2-5 TRBV12-3/TRBV12-4 TGTGCCAGCAGTCTTGGAAACGGCCAGTACTTC CASSLGNGQYF
few TRBD2 TRBJ2-2 TRBV29-1 TGCAGCGGTGCGACCGGGACTACGGGCGGGGAGCTGTTTTTT CSGATGTTGGELFF
NA TRBD1 TRBJ1-2 TRBV7-9 TGTGCCAGCAGGGGACAGAAAAACTATGGCTACACCTTC CASRGQKNYGYTF
once TRBD2 TRBJ2-5 TRBV2 TGTGCCAGCGGAGCGGGAGAGAACCAGTACTTC CASGAGENQYF
NA TRBD1 TRBJ1-6 TRBV20-1 TGCAGTGCTCAACAGACAGGGGGAGGTTCACCCCTCCACTTT CSAQQTGGGSPLHF
NA TRBD1 TRBJ2-7 TRBV7-9 TGTGCCAGCAGCACCGACAGGGGTGCAGTACAGCGCGAGCAGTACTTC CASSTDRGAVQREQYF
NA TRBD1 TRBJ1-2 TRBV7-9 TGTGCCACCGCGGACAGGGGTTTATATGGCTACACCTTC CATADRGLYGYTF
many TRBD1 TRBJ2-7 TRBV29-1 TGCAGCGTTGCTCCGGACAGGAACGAGCAGTACTTC CSVAPDRNEQYF
once NA TRBJ1-2 TRBV11-1 TGTGCCAGCAGCGCAGCAAGTCGTGGCTACACCTTC CASSAASRGYTF
NA TRBD1 TRBJ1-1 TRBV10-1 TGCGCCAGCACCGGGACAGGGGGCACTGAAGCTTTCTTT CASTGTGGTEAFF
NA NA TRBJ2-5 TRBV29-1 TGCAGCGTTGAACCAGGGGATGGGGAGACCCAGTACTTC CSVEPGDGETQYF
many NA TRBJ1-2 TRBV24-1 TGTGCCACCAGTGCAAGAGAGGACTATGGCTACACCTTC CATSAREDYGYTF
NA NA TRBJ1-1 TRBV20-1 TGCAGTGCAGCACAGGGTTCTTGGACTGAAGCTTTCTTT CSAAQGSWTEAFF
once NA TRBJ2-2 TRBV2 TGTGCCAGCAGTGAAAGCGGCCGGGGGACCGGGGAGCTGTTTTTT CASSESGRGTGELFF
NA NA TRBJ2-2 TRBV7-2 TGTGCCAGCAGTCGAGCCAATGAGCAGTTTTTT CASSRANEQFF
NA NA TRBJ2-3 TRBV10-3 TGTGCCATCAGTGTAGATCCCCCAGATACGCAGTATTTT CAISVDPPDTQYF
few TRBD2 TRBJ2-5 TRBV7-9 TGTGCCAGCAGCTTAGAACTAGCGGGAGTACAAGAGACCCAGTACTTC CASSLELAGVQETQYF
NA TRBD2 TRBJ2-7 TRBV7-3 TGTGCCAGCAGCTTAGGGACTAGCGGGGCTGCCAACGAGCAGTACTTC CASSLGTSGAANEQYF
few TRBD1 TRBJ2-7 TRBV29-1 TGCAGCGTCGGACAGGGGATCGGGTACGAGCAGTACTTC CSVGQGIGYEQYF
few TRBD2 TRBJ2-7 TRBV24-1 TGTGCCACCAGTGATTCCCGAAGCGGGAGGGCCGATTCCTACGAGCAGTACTTC CATSDSRSGRADSYEQYF
NA TRBD1 TRBJ1-5 TRBV2 TGTGCCAGCAGCCCCGGACAGGGACACCAGCCCCAGCATTTT CASSPGQGHQPQHF
NA NA TRBJ1-1 TRBV25-1 TGTGCCAGCCAAGGTGGCCCATACACTGAAGCTTTCTTT CASQGGPYTEAFF
NA NA TRBJ2-5 TRBV6-5 TGTGCCAGCAGTGAAGATGAATGGGCGAGGGAGACCCAGTACTTC CASSEDEWARETQYF
many TRBD1 TRBJ1-1 TRBV29-1 TGCAGCGTCCCCCATGGACAGGGGCCCACTGAAGCTTTCTTT CSVPHGQGPTEAFF